This TCR beta chain was recovered during a study of blood T cell repertoires in COVID-19 (TCRdb year 2020). A note on the overall study: Samples covering the acute and convalescent phases of COVID-19 were provided by collaborators in the United States, Italy and Spain. The prospective study material was composed of cDNA or gDNA derived from T cells, B-cell-depleted T cells, or PBMCs. The sample metadata nearly always contained a de-identified subject ID, COVID-19 status, age in years and sex. Where HLA class I and class II types were available, the types were taken from metadata supplied by the sample provider, not from assay-based typing. The samples were drawn from the first 160 participants of the ongoing ImmuneRACE study and from 1,254 subjects provided by 6 global collaborators. The dataset comprised deeply sampled blood TCRbeta repertoires from subjects exposed to, actively infected with, or recovered from COVID-19. The repertoires were released in a freely available public database intended as a resource for research on the immune response to SARS-CoV-2.

TCRbeta CDR3 regions were amplified from genomic DNA using the immunoSEQ Assay, a bias-controlled multiplex PCR. Processing in the source paper ran as follows. Within the assay, amplification of reference gene primers was used to estimate how many nucleated cells each sample contained. Sequence reads were collapsed and filtered to measure the absolute abundance of every unique TCRbeta CDR3 rearrangement. For each sample, productive Simpson clonality was calculated as the square root of Simpson's diversity index across productive rearrangements. This immuneACCESS table, as held by TCRdb, lists in-frame sequences with V and J called but not all clones. Of the missing ones, under half trace to an unresolved V gene in checked studies; the others have no known cause. For V, J and clone size, that table is used; D and trimming come from the DNA. The sample profile shows fewer than 350,000 clones; 85% of them were found once. Clones ranked in the top ten supply around 2.3% of the sample.

Participants in the prospective study were enrolled through a virtual design, were aged roughly 18 to 100 years, and lived in under 25 United States geographic areas. Cohort assignment in the prospective study relied on participant-reported clinical history from a screening survey and a study questionnaire. ImmuneRACE Cohort 3 recovered participants were defined by two consecutive negative NP/OP PCR tests, healthcare professional clearance, or symptom resolution. In the prospective study, whole blood, serum and a nasopharyngeal or oropharyngeal swab were collected from each participant by mobile phlebotomists. Over a roughly 2-month period, participants in the prospective study had the option of providing additional blood draws and questionnaires. Before DNA extraction, prospective study blood samples were shipped either frozen or at room temperature. About this clone itself: There is no known antigen for this receptor. No much larger clonotype is one base removed from it; base qualities were not supplied.

Summary of the overall study and its limitations: Clinical and demographic metadata were provided uncurated, with the amount varying by source and participant.

The clonotype comes from a woman aged 45-65 years who had recovered from COVID-19. The material sequenced was PBMCs or T cells enriched from blood (not recorded which).

CDR3 region: CASSITGGQIGEQFF. The DNA is TGTGCCAGTAGTATCACAGGGGGCCAAATCGGTGAGCAGTTCTTC. The chain links TRBV19 with TRBJ2-1; TRBD1 fits 9 bases in the junction. CDR1 is given as LNHDA and CDR2 as SQIVND, both from the germline V gene (reference sequence). At the junction V is shortened by 3 bases and J by 9 bases; bases outside the gene matches: 9. Reading from cysteine to phenylalanine, the CDR3 counts 15 amino acids. Kept here is only the CDR3 DNA, which spans 45 bases and is read in frame from base 1.